These 4 T cell receptor beta chains originate from one sample sequenced in a study of shared clonotypes between healthy human individuals. Measured with immunoSEQ multiplex PCR; TCRdb has only the in-frame clones, and not every one. The data contain some 1.5 million clones, around 98% of them singletons. The source material was naive CD4+ T cells sorted from blood. Regarding subset: CD45RA+ positively selected. The receptor set was obtained from a man in his thirties or forties in good health.

The chain links TRBV6-5 to TRBJ1-5; D may be TRBD1 (6 bases). V was cut by 5 bases and J by 4 bases, with 12 bases left in between. Germline assignment: CDR1 MNHEY and CDR2 SVGAGI. The CDR3 runs 14 residues. The CDR3 DNA sequence: TGTGCCAGCAGTCCGTTAGGGGGGAATCAGCCCCAGCATTTT. Protein: CASSPLGGNQPQHF.

V and J are TRBV20-1 and TRBJ1-1; no clear D gene. The CDR3 covers 10 residues. The V and J ends lost 6 bases and 7 bases respectively, with 9 bases between them. Germline loops: CDR1 DFQATT, CDR2 SNEGSKA (reference sequence). CDR3 in DNA: TGCAGTGCGACCTCGGGTGAAGCTTTCTTT. Protein sequence: CSATSGEAFF.

The chain carries TRBV5-1 and TRBJ1-1; D call uncertain. With 1 base removed from V and 1 base from J, the gap between germline ends came to 8 bases. The CDR3 runs to 14 residues. Germline loops: CDR1 SGHRS, CDR2 YFSETQ. The CDR3 DNA reads as TGCGCCAGCAGCTTGACGACGGGGAACACTGAAGCTTTCTTT. Amino acids: CASSLTTGNTEAFF.

The V and J genes are TRBV14 and TRBJ2-1; 12 bases map to TRBD2. This CDR3 is built from 16 residues. The V gene end was trimmed by 5 bases and the J gene end by 6 bases; junction bases not matched to a gene: 8. CDR1 and CDR2 from the germline V gene are SGHDN and FVKESK. Here the CDR3 reads CASSSRLAGALNEQFF. In DNA, the CDR3 is TGTGCCAGCAGCTCCCGACTAGCGGGAGCCCTCAATGAGCAGTTCTTC.